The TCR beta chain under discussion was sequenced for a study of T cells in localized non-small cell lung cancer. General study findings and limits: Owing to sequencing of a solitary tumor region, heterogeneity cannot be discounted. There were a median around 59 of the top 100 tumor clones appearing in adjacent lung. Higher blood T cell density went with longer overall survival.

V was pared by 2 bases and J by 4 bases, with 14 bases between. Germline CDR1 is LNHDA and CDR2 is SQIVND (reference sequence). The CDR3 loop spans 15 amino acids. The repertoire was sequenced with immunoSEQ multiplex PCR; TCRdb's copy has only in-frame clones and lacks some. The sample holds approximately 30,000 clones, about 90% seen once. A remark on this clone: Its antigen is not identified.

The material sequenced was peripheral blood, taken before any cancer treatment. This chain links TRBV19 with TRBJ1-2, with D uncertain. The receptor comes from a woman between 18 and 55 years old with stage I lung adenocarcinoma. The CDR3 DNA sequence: TGTGCCAGTAGTATACGGGCCGATGCGGGCTATGGCTACACCTTC. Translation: CASSIRADAGYGYTF.